The rows below give T cell receptor beta chains drawn from one sample of a study of blood T cell repertoires in COVID-19. Some clones are missing from TCRdb's copy, which holds only in-frame ones; the method was immunoSEQ multiplex PCR. The sample yields tens of thousands of clones, almost 85% seen once. The sequencing input was peripheral blood. These receptors all come from a man aged 50 to 59 with active or convalescent COVID-19. CDR3s include the opening cysteine and the closing phenylalanine or tryptophan. Clone sizes are given selectively: once, few, many, or a class where the clone is expanded.

V gene	clone size	J gene	CDR3 protein
TRBV4-3	NA	TRBJ2-3	CASSQDYRGTQYF
TRBV10-3	NA	TRBJ1-2	CAISEIEGFGGYTF
TRBV4-2	NA	TRBJ1-1	CASSQDTSSSTEAFF
TRBV7-9	NA	TRBJ1-4	CASSRLPGLSEKLFF
TRBV5-1	NA	TRBJ1-3	CASSLLAGEGGNTIYF
TRBV19	NA	TRBJ2-1	CASSPRGIYNEQFF
TRBV30	once	TRBJ2-5	CAWGGFGETQYF
TRBV9	NA	TRBJ2-7	CASSVAGSVYEQYF
TRBV5-1	NA	TRBJ2-2	CASSDGGADSGELFF
TRBV11-2	few	TRBJ1-4	CASSLGSREKLFF
TRBV5-5	once	TRBJ2-3	CASSLIAGGVDTQYF
TRBV27	once	TRBJ2-2	CASTPNRLEVQANTGELFF
TRBV6-6	NA	TRBJ2-2	CASSGRNTGELFF
TRBV5-1	once	TRBJ2-1	CASSLSDRAIDEQFF
TRBV18	NA	TRBJ2-5	CASSLRTSGGQETQYF
TRBV5-1	NA	TRBJ1-1	CASSPQGAENTEAFF
TRBV7-9	few	TRBJ2-3	CASSPLSGLAGSSTDTQYF
TRBV3-1/TRBV3-2	NA	TRBJ1-3	CASSSSAPIYARNTIYF
TRBV30	few	TRBJ1-2	CAWSVLSRQIPHYGYTF
TRBV7-9	few	TRBJ2-3	CASSLGAGGYTDTQYF
TRBV3-1/TRBV3-2	NA	TRBJ2-2	CASSRFAGGETGELFF
TRBV28	NA	TRBJ1-5	CASTKTAERSNQPQHF
TRBV4-1	once	TRBJ1-2	CASSQVLLYGYTF
TRBV10-3	NA	TRBJ2-3	CAISVGQGASSTDTQYF
TRBV7-8	NA	TRBJ2-7	CASSLSDAYEQYF
TRBV28	NA	TRBJ1-2	CASSLLALRNDYGYTF
TRBV28	few	TRBJ1-5	CASSFSGGGQPQHF
TRBV24-1	NA	TRBJ2-1	CATSSGQGFNEQFF
TRBV9	few	TRBJ1-6	CASSVSWGDNSPLHF
TRBV3-1/TRBV3-2	NA	TRBJ2-3	CASSRGTGATPQYF
TRBV24-1	NA	TRBJ2-2	CATSDQEQGGELFF
TRBV3-1/TRBV3-2	NA	TRBJ1-2	CASSQDLNGYGYTF